This T cell receptor beta chain was captured in a study of T cell clonality in common variable immunodeficiency. Germline V gene data show CDR1 as SGHTA and CDR2 as FQGTGA. The CDR3 length is 15 residues. V lost 0 bases and J lost 4, with 12 bases in between. TCRdb's copy holds only in-frame clones and misses some; the assay was immunoSEQ multiplex PCR. The data show some 44,000 clones, with none appearing a single time. This clone was observed many times. The read comes to an end 3 residues before the CDR3 does, leaving the germline J gene to fill in the end. The genes are TRBV7-3 and TRBJ1-1; no clear D gene. What was sequenced was peripheral blood mononuclear cells. The clonotype was recovered from a person between 18 and 75 years old in good health. CDR3 bases read: TGTGCCAGCAGCTTAACCCCAGGCGGGGTCACTGAA. Translation: CASSLTPGGVTE. Given in full, the CDR3 is CASSLTPGGVTEAFF.